This TCR beta chain was obtained from a study of CD8+ T cells in alopecia areata. At the level of the study: Treatment comprised oral tofacitinib, 5 to 10 mg twice daily, in treated patients.

Once RNA had been extracted, it was reverse transcribed into cDNA to act as the sequencing template. Profiled with immunoSEQ multiplex PCR; TCRdb holds only in-frame clones, not every one. This table holds 150,000 or so clones, around 87% found once. For this clone: Its antigen is still unknown.

Regarding the study as a whole: TCR sharing was clearer in mice than between patients, perhaps partly owing to patient HLA diversity. Lesional scalp, especially alopecia totalis/universalis, showed higher clonality than normal scalp.

The sequencing used CD8+ T cells sorted from blood, collected at week 0. This TCR came from a human donor with alopecia areata.

CDR3 protein: CSWVTNTGELFF. The CDR3 DNA sequence: TGCAGTTGGGTTACCAACACCGGGGAGCTGTTTTTT. The rearrangement uses TRBV29-1 and TRBJ2-2, with no clear D. The germline CDR1 and CDR2 sequences are SQVTM and ANQGSEA. The CDR3 is 12 residues long.